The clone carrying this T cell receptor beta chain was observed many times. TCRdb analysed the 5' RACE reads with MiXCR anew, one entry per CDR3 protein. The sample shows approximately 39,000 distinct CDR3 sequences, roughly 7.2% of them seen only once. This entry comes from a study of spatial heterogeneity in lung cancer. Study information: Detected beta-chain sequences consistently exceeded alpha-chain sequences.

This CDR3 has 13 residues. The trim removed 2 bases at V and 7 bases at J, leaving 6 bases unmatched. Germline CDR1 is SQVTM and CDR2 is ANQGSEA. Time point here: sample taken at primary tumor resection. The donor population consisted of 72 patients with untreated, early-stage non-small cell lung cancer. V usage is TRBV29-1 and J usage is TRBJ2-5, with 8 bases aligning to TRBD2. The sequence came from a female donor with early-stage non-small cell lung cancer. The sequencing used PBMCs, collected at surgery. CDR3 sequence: CSVEKGSGATQYF. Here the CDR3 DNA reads TGCAGCGTTGAAAAGGGTAGCGGGGCGACCCAGTACTTC.